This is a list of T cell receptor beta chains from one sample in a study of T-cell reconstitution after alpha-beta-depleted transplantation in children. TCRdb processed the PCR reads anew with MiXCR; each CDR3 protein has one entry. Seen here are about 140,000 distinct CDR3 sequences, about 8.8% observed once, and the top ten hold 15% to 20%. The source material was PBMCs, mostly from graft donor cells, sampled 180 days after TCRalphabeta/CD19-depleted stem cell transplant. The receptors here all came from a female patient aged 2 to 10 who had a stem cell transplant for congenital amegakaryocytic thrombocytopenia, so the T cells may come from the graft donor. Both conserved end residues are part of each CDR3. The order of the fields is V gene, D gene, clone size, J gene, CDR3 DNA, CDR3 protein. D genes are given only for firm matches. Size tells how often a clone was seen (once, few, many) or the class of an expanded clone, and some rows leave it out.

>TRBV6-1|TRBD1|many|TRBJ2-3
TGTGCCAGCAGTGAAGCGAGGGGGGGACAGGGACGGGATACGCAGTATTTT
CASSEARGGQGRDTQYF
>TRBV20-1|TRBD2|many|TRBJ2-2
TGCAGTGCTAGAAGACTAGCGGGAGCCAACACCGGGGAGCTGTTTTTT
CSARRLAGANTGELFF
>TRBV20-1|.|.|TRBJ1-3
TGCAGTGCTAGAGATTTTCGCTTGGAAACGCGCTCTGGAAACACCATATATTTT
CSARDFRLETRSGNTIYF
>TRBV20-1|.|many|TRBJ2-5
TGCAGTGCTAAAAAGGGGGGTTGGGAGACCCAGTACTTC
CSAKKGGWETQYF
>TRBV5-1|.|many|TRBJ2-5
TGCGCCAGCAGCTTCGGAGCAGCATCGTACCAAGAGACCCAGTACTTC
CASSFGAASYQETQYF
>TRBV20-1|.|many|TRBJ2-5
TGCAGTGCTAGACGGGGTGGGGAGACCCAGTACTTC
CSARRGGETQYF
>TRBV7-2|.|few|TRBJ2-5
TGTGCCACCACACTAGTCCCCGAGACCCAGTACTTC
CATTLVPETQYF
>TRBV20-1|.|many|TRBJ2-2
TGCAGTGCTAGTAAGCCGGGACACGCGAACACCGGGGAGCTGTTTTTT
CSASKPGHANTGELFF
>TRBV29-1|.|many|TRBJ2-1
TGCAGCGTTGAAGATCCCACTCACGGATTCAGTGAGCAGTTCTTC
CSVEDPTHGFSEQFF
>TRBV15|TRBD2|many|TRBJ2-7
TGTGCCACCAGCAGAGCGGGAGGGCTGGACGAGCAGTACTTC
CATSRAGGLDEQYF
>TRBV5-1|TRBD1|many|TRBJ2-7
TGCGCCAGCAGCGACCGTAAGGGGGCAGGGGATGAGCAGTACTTC
CASSDRKGAGDEQYF
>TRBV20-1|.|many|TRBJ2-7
TGCAGTGCCAGGACACTCTCCTACGAGCAGTACTTC
CSARTLSYEQYF
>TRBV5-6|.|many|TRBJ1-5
TGTGCCAGCAGCTTGGAAGGGGCCGGCAATCAGCCCCAGCATTTT
CASSLEGAGNQPQHF
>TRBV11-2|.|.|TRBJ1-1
TGTGCCAGCAGCTTGGCCGTTGGGGGAACTGAAGCTTTCTTT
CASSLAVGGTEAFF
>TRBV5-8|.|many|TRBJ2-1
TGTGCCAGCAGCTTAGGGACAGAGCAGTTCTTC
CASSLGTEQFF
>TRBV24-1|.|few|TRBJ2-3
TGTGCCACCAGTGAACAACAAGTTGGAGATACGCAGTATTTT
CATSEQQVGDTQYF
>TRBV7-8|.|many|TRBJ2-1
TGTGCCAGCAGCTTAGTGCCGGGACCATACAATGAGCAGTTCTTC
CASSLVPGPYNEQFF
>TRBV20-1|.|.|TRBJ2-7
TGCAGTGCTGAAGGAACTGGCCTTTCCTACGAGCAGTACTTC
CSAEGTGLSYEQYF
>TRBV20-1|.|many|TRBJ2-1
TGCAGTGCTAGAGTCGTGGGAGGCGGTGAGCAGTTCTTC
CSARVVGGGEQFF
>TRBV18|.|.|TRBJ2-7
TGTGCCAGCTCACCAGAAGGCTACGAGCAGTACTTC
CASSPEGYEQYF
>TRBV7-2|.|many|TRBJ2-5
TGTGCCAGCAGCTTAGCTCCCGCCCGGGGGATGGAGACCCAGTACTTC
CASSLAPARGMETQYF
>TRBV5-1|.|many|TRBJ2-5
TGCGCCAGCAGCTTGGACAGGGTCGAGACCCAGTACTTC
CASSLDRVETQYF
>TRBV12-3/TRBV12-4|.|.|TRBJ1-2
TGTGCCAGCAGTCTAAATGAGGTGAAGGGCTACACCTTC
CASSLNEVKGYTF
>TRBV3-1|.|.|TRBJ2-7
TGTGCCAGCAGCCAATTGTTCAGGGATCCTCCCTACGAGCAGTACTTC
CASSQLFRDPPYEQYF
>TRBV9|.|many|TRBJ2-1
TGTGCCAGCAGCGTAGCTTCGGTCCGCGATTACAATGAGCAGTTCTTC
CASSVASVRDYNEQFF
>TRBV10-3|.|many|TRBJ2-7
TGTGCCATCAGTGAGTCCCAGGTGAGGCGAGGCGAGCAGTACTTC
CAISESQVRRGEQYF
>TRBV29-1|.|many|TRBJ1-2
TGCAGCGCTCCTCTTGGGAGTTATGGCTACACCTTC
CSAPLGSYGYTF
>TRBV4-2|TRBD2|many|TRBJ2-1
TGTGCCAGCAGCCAAGAAGTGGCAGGACTAGCGGTATACAATGAGCAGTTCTTC
CASSQEVAGLAVYNEQFF